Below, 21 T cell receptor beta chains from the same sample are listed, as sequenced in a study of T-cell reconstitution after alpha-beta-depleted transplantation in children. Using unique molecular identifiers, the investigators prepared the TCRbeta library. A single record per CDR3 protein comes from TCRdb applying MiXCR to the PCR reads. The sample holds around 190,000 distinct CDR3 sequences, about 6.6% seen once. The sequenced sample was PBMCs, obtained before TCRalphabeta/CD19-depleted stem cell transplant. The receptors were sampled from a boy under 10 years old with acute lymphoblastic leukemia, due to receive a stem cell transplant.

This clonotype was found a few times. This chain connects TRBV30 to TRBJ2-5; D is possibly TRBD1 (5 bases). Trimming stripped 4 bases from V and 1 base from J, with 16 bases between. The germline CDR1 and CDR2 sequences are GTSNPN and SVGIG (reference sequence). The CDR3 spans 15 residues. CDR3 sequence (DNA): TGTGCCTGGAAACCACCTGGGGCTTTCCAAGAGACCCAGTACTTC. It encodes CAWKPPGAFQETQYF.

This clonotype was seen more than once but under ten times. DNA for the CDR3: TGTGCCAGCAGCTTCGGGCTGGAACTCTATGGCTACACCTTC. This encodes CASSFGLELYGYTF. This chain joins TRBV7-9 and TRBJ1-2, with unresolved D. V lost 3 bases and J lost 4, with 12 bases in between. CDR1 and CDR2 from the germline V gene are SEHNR and FQNEAQ (reference sequence). The CDR3 runs to 14 residues.

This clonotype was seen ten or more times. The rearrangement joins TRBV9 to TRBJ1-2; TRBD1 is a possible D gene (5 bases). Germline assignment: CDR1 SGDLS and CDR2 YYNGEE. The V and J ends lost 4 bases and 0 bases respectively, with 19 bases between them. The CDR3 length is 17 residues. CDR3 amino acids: CASSPGSRQHTNYGYTF. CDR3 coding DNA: TGTGCCAGCAGCCCCGGATCGAGACAGCATACTAACTATGGCTACACCTTC.

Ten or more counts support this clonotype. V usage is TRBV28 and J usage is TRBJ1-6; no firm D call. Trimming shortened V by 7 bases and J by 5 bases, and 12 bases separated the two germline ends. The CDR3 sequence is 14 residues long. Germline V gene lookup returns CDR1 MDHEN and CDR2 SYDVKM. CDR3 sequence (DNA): TGTGCCAGCAAGAGCAGCGATCATAATTCACCCCTCCACTTT. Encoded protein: CASKSSDHNSPLHF.

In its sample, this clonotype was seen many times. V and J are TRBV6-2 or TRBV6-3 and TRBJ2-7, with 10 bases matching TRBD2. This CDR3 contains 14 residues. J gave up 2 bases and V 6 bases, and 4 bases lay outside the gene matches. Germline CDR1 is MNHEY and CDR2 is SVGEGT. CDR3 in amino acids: CASRELAGTYEQYF. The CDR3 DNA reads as TGTGCCAGCAGAGAACTAGCGGGGACCTACGAGCAGTACTTC.

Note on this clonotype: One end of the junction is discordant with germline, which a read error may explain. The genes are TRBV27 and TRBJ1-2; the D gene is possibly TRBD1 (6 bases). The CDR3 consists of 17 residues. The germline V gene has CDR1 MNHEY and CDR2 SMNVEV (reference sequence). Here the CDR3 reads CTSSLPSGGRSNYGYTF. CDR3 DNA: TGCACCAGCAGTTTACCCTCGGGGGGCCGATCTAACTATGGCTACACCTTC.

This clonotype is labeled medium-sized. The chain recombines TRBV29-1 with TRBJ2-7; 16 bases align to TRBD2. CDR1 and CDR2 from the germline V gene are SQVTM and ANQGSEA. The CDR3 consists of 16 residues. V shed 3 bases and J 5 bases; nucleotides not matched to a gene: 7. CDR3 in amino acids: CSVETGTSGGADEQYF. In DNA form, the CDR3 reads TGCAGCGTTGAGACCGGGACTAGCGGGGGGGCCGACGAGCAGTACTTC.

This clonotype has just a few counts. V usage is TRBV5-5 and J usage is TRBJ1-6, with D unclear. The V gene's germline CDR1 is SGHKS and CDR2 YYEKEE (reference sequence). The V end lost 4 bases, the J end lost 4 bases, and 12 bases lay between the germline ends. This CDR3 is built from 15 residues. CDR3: CASSRTSEYNSPLHF. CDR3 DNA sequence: TGTGCCAGCAGCCGAACGTCAGAGTATAATTCACCCCTCCACTTT.

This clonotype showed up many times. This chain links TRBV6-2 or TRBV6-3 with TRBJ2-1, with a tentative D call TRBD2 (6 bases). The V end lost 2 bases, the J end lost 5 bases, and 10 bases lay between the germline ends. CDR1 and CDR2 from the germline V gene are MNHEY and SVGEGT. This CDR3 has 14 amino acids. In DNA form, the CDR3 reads TGTGCCAGCAGTTACGGAGGGGTTAACAATGAGCAGTTCTTC. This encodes CASSYGGVNNEQFF.

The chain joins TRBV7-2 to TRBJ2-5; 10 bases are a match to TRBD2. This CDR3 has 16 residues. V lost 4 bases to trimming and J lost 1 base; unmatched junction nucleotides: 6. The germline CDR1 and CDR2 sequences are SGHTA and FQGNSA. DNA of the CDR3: TGTGCCAGCAGCTCCCGACTAGCGGGCATCCAAGAGACCCAGTACTTC. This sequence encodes CASSSRLAGIQETQYF.

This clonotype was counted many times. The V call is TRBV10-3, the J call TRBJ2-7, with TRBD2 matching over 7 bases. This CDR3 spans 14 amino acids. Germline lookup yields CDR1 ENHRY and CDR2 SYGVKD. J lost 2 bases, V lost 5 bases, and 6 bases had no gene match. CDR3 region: CAISRQGLPYEQYF. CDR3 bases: TGTGCCATCAGTAGGCAGGGACTACCCTACGAGCAGTACTTC.

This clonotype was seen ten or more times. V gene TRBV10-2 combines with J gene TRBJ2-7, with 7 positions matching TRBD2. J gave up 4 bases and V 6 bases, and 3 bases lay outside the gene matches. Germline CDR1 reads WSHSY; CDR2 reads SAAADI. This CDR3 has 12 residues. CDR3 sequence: CASRGRGYEQYF. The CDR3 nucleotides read TGCGCCAGCAGGGGGAGGGGATACGAGCAGTACTTC.

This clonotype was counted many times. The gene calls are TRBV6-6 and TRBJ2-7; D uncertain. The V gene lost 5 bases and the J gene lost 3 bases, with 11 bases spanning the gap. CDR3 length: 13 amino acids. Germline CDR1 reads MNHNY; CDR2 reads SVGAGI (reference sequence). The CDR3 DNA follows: TGTGCCAGCAGTGCGGCGATGGGCTACGAGCAGTACTTC. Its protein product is CASSAAMGYEQYF.

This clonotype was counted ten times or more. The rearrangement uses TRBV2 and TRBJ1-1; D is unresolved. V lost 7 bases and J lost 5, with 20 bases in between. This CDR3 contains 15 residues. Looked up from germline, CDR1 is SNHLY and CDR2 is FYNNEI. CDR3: CASTTWGGRRTEAFF. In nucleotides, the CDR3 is TGTGCCAGCACAACGTGGGGAGGTAGAAGAACTGAAGCTTTCTTT.

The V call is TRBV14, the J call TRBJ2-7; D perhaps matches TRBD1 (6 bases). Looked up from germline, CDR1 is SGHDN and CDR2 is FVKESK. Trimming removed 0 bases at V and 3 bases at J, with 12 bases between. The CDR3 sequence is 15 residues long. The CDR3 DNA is TGTGCCAGCAGCCAAGATGGGGGCAGCCTCTACGAGCAGTACTTC. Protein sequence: CASSQDGGSLYEQYF.

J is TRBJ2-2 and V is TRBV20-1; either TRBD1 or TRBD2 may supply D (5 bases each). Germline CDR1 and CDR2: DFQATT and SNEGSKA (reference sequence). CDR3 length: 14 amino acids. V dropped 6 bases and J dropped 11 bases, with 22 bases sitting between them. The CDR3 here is CSAPTRGPIQELFF. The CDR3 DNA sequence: TGCAGTGCGCCGACCCGGGGCCCAATCCAAGAGCTGTTTTTT.

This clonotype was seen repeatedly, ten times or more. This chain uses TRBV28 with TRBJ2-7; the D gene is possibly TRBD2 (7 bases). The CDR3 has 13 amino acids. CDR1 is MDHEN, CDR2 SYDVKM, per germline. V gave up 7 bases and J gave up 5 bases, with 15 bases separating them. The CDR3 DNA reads TGTGCCAGCACTAGAGGGGGGGGCGACGAGCAGTACTTC. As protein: CASTRGGGDEQYF. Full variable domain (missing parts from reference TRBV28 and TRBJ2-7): DVKVTQSSRYLVKRTGEKVFLECVQDMDHENMFWYRQDPGLGLRLIYFSYDVKMKEKGDIPEGYSVSREKKERFSLILESASTNQTSMYLCASTRGGGDEQYFGPGTRLTVT.

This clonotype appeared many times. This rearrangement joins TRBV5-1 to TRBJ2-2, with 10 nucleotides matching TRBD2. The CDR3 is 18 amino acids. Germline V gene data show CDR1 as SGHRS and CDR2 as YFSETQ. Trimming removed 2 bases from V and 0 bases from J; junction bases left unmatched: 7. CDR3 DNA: TGCGCCAGCAGCTTCCGACTAGCGGGCTCCCCGAACACCGGGGAGCTGTTTTTT. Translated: CASSFRLAGSPNTGELFF.

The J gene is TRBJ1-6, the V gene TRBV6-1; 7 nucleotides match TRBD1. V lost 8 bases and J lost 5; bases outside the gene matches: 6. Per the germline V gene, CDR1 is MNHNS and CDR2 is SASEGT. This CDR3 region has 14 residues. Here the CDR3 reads CASEGGTDNSPLHF. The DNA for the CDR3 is TGTGCCAGCGAGGGCGGGACAGATAATTCACCCCTCCACTTT.

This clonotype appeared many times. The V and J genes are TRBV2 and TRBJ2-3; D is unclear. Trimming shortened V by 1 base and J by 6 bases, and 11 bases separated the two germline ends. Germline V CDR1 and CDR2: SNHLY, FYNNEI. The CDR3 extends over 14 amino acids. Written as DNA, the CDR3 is TGTGCCAGCAGTGAAGATGGCAGAGGTGATACGCAGTATTTT. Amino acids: CASSEDGRGDTQYF.

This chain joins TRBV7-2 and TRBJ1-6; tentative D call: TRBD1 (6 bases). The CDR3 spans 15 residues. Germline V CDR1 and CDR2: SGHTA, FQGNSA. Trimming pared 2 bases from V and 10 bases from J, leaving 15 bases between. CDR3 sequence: CASSLTGKLGSPLHF. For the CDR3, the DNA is TGTGCCAGCAGCTTAACAGGGAAACTTGGATCACCCCTCCACTTT.